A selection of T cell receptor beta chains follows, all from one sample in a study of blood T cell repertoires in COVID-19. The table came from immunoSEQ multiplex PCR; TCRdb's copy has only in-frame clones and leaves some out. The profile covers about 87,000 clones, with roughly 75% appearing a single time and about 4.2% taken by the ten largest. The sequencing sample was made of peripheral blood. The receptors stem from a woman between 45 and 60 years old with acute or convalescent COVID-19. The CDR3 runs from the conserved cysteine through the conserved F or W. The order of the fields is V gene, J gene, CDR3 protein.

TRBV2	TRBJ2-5	CASSAGTGYQETQYF
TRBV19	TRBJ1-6	CASSIRTGNNSPLHF
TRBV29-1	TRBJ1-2	CSVGWGESGYTF
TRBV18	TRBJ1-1	CASSPVSQGNTEAFF
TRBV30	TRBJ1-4	CAWSLRGQINEKLFF
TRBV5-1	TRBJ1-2	CASSSQGQGDGYTF
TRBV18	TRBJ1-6	CASSSTGQNSPLHF
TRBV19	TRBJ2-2	CASSKGLAGGPNTGELFF
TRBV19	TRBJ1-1	CASKYGGRNTEAFF
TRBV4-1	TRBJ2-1	CASSQFLAGGYNEQFF
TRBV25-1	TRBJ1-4	CASSETPTNEKLFF
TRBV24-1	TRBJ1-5	CATSDLYSNQPQHF
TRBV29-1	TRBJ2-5	CSVARTSSETQYF
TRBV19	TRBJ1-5	CASRPRDRGFEPQHF
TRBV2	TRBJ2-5	CASSGVAGYETQYF
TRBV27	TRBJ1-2	CARIQGAPGYGYTF
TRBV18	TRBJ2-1	CASSPLSGVGYNEQFF
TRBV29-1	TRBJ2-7	CSVKDRTYSYEQYF
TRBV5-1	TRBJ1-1	CASSWGGRQVNTEAFF
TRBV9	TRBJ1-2	CASSAPQDRVNYGYTF
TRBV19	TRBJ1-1	CASKRQGASEAFF
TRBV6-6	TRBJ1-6	CASSRDLRGTAVSSYNSPLHF
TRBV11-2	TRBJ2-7	CASRPAGALYEQYF
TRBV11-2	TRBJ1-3	CASSLGTGGSGNTIYF
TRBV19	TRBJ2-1	CASRDRGRAEQFF
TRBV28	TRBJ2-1	CASSPGTGDNEQFF
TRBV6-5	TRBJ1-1	CASSFSTGVNTEAFF
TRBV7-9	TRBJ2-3	CASSYQGLAGSTDTQYF
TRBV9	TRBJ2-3	CARSGRGGLTDTQYF
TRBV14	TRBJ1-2	CASSQRNQAGGYTF
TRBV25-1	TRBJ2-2	CASRGGADTGELFF
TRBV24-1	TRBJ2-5	CATSDPGQSETQYF
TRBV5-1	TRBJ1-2	CASSPLAGGAIYGYTF
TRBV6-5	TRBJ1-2	CASRWTARSNYGYTF
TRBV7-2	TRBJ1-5	CASSARGRPGDQPQHF
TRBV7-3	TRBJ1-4	CASSLTGPGKGEKLFF
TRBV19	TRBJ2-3	CASGQGSTDTQYF
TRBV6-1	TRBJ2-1	CASSESQGAYNEQFF
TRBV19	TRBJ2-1	CASSIKGQGAGNEQFF
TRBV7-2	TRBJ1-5	CASSYPGQPQHF
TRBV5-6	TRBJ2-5	CASSLTSGGLGETQYF
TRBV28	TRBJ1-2	CASSSRDSLYGYTF
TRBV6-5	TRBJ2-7	CASRAGAGRSYEQYF
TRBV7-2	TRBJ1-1	CASSLERQARGAFF
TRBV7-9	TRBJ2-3	CASSIGMGVGDTQYF
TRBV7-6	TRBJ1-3	CASSLEGGTRSGNTIYF
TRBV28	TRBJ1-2	CASRNRGRGYGYTF
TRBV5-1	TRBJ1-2	CASSLEGASGYTF
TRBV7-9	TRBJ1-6	CASRGGSSYNSPLHF
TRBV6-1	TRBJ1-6	CASSDRRDNSPLHF
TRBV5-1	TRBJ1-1	CASSLATANTEAFF
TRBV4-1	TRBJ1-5	CASSRTGTSNQPQHF
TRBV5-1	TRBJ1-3	CASSLAPRVEGNTIYF
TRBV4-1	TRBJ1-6	CASSQDLVYNSPLHF
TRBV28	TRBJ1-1	CASSPPLGDRDTEAFF
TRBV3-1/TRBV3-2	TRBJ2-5	CASSQRLAGYQETQYF
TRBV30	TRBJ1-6	CAWSLPGGFYNSPLHF
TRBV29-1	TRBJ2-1	CSVRTGAGNEQFF
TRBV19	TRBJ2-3	CASSTGTSGTDTQYF